A selection of T cell receptor beta chains follows, all from one sample in a study of T-cell memory formation after mild COVID-19. TCRdb re-called the 5' RACE reads through MiXCR, storing one row per CDR3 protein. The sample records roughly 70,000 distinct CDR3 sequences, over 15% being singletons. The sequencing sample was made of PBMCs or a T cell subset sorted from them (not recorded which). Receptors were obtained from an adult woman who had mild COVID-19 (a few samples of this study predate the infection). Cell type and time point are not known. Both conserved end residues are part of each CDR3. The order of the fields is J gene, V gene, CDR3 protein.

J: TRBJ2-7
V: TRBV20-1
CDR3: CSARDGTSFSYEQYF

J: TRBJ1-1
V: TRBV7-9
CDR3: CASSLGFLEGVSTEAFF

J: TRBJ2-5
V: TRBV9
CDR3: CASSVPTAGGGLETQYF

J: TRBJ2-1
V: TRBV10-3
CDR3: CAIRRENSGIQDEQFF

J: TRBJ2-5
V: TRBV24-1
CDR3: CATSAGPYEETQYF

J: TRBJ2-2
V: TRBV29-1
CDR3: CSVEPLTGELFF

J: TRBJ2-1
V: TRBV7-3
CDR3: CASSLEGTDNEQFF

J: TRBJ1-6
V: TRBV6-5
CDR3: CASSYDALIPYNSPLHF

J: TRBJ1-1
V: TRBV29-1
CDR3: CSVEDSMNTEAFF

J: TRBJ1-1
V: TRBV12-3/TRBV12-4
CDR3: CASSSTVEAFF

J: TRBJ1-2
V: TRBV4-3
CDR3: CASSQEGPSDNYGYTF

J: TRBJ1-1
V: TRBV30
CDR3: CAWKRNTEAFF

J: TRBJ1-1
V: TRBV6-5
CDR3: CASRDRGGDTEAFF

J: TRBJ2-3
V: TRBV24-1
CDR3: CATSDIRQAGNTDTQYF

J: TRBJ2-1
V: TRBV12-3/TRBV12-4
CDR3: CARTSGGANEQFF

J: TRBJ2-7
V: TRBV12-3/TRBV12-4
CDR3: CASSAPRRASYEQYF

J: TRBJ2-1
V: TRBV7-9
CDR3: CASSSAGGLAGGYNEQFF

J: TRBJ2-7
V: TRBV19
CDR3: CASSISVSYEQYF

J: TRBJ1-4
V: TRBV20-1
CDR3: CSALDLSAEKLFF

J: TRBJ2-5
V: TRBV4-3
CDR3: CASSQEGGGQNQETQYF

J: TRBJ2-7
V: TRBV7-9
CDR3: CASSLAYTSGYEQYF

J: TRBJ2-7
V: TRBV12-3/TRBV12-4
CDR3: CASSFLTVPYEQYF

J: TRBJ2-5
V: TRBV4-2
CDR3: CASRDSSQETQYF

J: TRBJ2-3
V: TRBV4-2
CDR3: CASSPEGLAGASTDTQYF

J: TRBJ2-1
V: TRBV19
CDR3: CASSLGLAGTYNEQFF

J: TRBJ2-1
V: TRBV10-3
CDR3: CAISGRSEGQSSNEQFF

J: TRBJ2-1
V: TRBV12-3/TRBV12-4
CDR3: CASSLHPRGDEQFF

J: TRBJ1-1
V: TRBV30
CDR3: CAWSVGTGDSEAFF

J: TRBJ2-1
V: TRBV20-1
CDR3: CSARITLYNEQFF

J: TRBJ1-1
V: TRBV29-1
CDR3: CSVAEGLSNTEAFF

J: TRBJ2-7
V: TRBV28
CDR3: CASEGYEQYF

J: TRBJ2-1
V: TRBV4-1
CDR3: CASSQGAGGHEQFF

J: TRBJ2-7
V: TRBV5-1
CDR3: CASSYGQGNYEQYF

J: TRBJ2-7
V: TRBV5-6
CDR3: CASSSGAYEQYF

J: TRBJ1-2
V: TRBV3-1
CDR3: CASSQGVDRLLYGYTF

J: TRBJ1-1
V: TRBV7-9
CDR3: CASSWGQGGDTEAFF

J: TRBJ2-5
V: TRBV29-1
CDR3: CSVDGLAGETQYF

J: TRBJ2-5
V: TRBV7-9
CDR3: CASSPRHEETQYF

J: TRBJ2-1
V: TRBV24-1
CDR3: CATSIGGGEQFF

J: TRBJ2-2
V: TRBV12-3/TRBV12-4
CDR3: CASSPSLPSGELFF

J: TRBJ2-7
V: TRBV7-9
CDR3: CASSLGYREDEQYF

J: TRBJ2-1
V: TRBV7-9
CDR3: CASSLLLAGVNSYNEQFF

J: TRBJ2-1
V: TRBV20-1
CDR3: CSARGLAGGPGNEQFF

J: TRBJ2-3
V: TRBV20-1
CDR3: CSAPGLADTQYF

J: TRBJ2-5
V: TRBV12-3/TRBV12-4
CDR3: CASSLATPGQETQYF

J: TRBJ2-7
V: TRBV3-1
CDR3: CASSHQEHYEQYF

J: TRBJ2-3
V: TRBV7-2
CDR3: CASSLDFLADSTDTQYF

J: TRBJ2-7
V: TRBV12-3/TRBV12-4
CDR3: CASSHSGRPSYEQYF

J: TRBJ2-1
V: TRBV3-1
CDR3: CASSQVQLAGVHQFF

J: TRBJ1-5
V: TRBV7-9
CDR3: CASGDILSNQPQHF

J: TRBJ2-2
V: TRBV5-1
CDR3: CASSLVGENTGELFF

J: TRBJ2-7
V: TRBV4-3
CDR3: CASSPFLGLGLAYEQYF

J: TRBJ2-5
V: TRBV7-9
CDR3: CASSPVRGRETQYF

J: TRBJ2-7
V: TRBV14
CDR3: CASSQDQTSGYEQYF

J: TRBJ1-2
V: TRBV7-9
CDR3: CASTSGGQKYGYTF